The present entry profiles one TCR beta chain with its context. Antigen: not known. These data come from a study of OX40 agonist ivuxolimab in advanced cancers. On the study more broadly: With a range of roughly 20 to 80, age averaged approximately 60 years, and nearly 85% were male.

Germline V gene lookup returns CDR1 MNHNS and CDR2 SASEGT. The CDR3 has 12 residues. V dropped 7 bases and J dropped 1 base, with 8 bases sitting between them. The repertoire was sequenced with immunoSEQ multiplex PCR; TCRdb's copy has only in-frame clones and lacks some. The profile shows tens of thousands of clones, roughly 90% of them singletons. General observations from the study: At 0.1 to 3.0 mg/kg and by week 6, CD4+ and CD8+ T cells in the blood had expanded clonally. Low normalized T-cell clonal expansion also characterized some of the nonresponders. Fewer expanded clones were found on average in CD4+ than in CD8+ T cells.

The rearrangement uses TRBV6-1 and TRBJ2-7; the D is unclear. The sequence was obtained from an adult with an advanced solid tumor such as melanoma, head and neck, liver or kidney cancer. The sample in question was CD4+ or CD8+ T cells sorted from blood, obtained in a trial of the OX40 agonist ivuxolimab. CDR3 DNA sequence: TGTGCCAGCACGACGGTTTCCTACGAGCAGTACTTC. Translated, it gives CASTTVSYEQYF.